This TCR beta chain originates from a study of cytotoxic CD8 clonotypes in ibrutinib-treated CLL. The CDR3 has 16 amino acids. V was clipped by 5 bases and J by 0 bases, with 13 bases between them. Germline-derived CDR1 and CDR2 are SGHTA and FQGTGA. Assay: immunoSEQ multiplex PCR; the TCRdb copy retains only in-frame clones and omits some. The top ten hold approximately 2% of the sample, which has around 160,000 clones, over 65% seen once. Sequencing was performed on PBMCs, taken after 12 months of ibrutinib treatment. The chain employs TRBV7-3 and TRBJ2-2; D ambiguous. The TCR sequence derives from a human donor with chronic lymphocytic leukemia. As DNA, the CDR3 is TGTGCCAGCAGCCTCCGGACGGCTACGAACACCGGGGAGCTGTTTTTT. It translates to CASSLRTATNTGELFF.